The 29 T cell receptor beta chains in this list originate from one sample, sequenced in a study of cytomegalovirus exposure and HLA in healthy donors. The PCR made use of 60 Vbeta and 13 Jbeta primers. The data were produced by immunoSEQ multiplex PCR, yet TCRdb's version contains in-frame clones alone and is incomplete. This table holds under 150,000 clones, around three quarters found once. Sequencing used PBMCs. These receptors were taken from a man aged 18 to 30 in good health and CMV-seronegative.

This sequence joins TRBV27 and TRBJ2-5, with 8 bases that match TRBD2. J was trimmed by 5 bases and V by 4 bases; bases with no gene match: 9. CDR1 is MNHEY, CDR2 SMNVEV, per germline (reference sequence). The CDR3 loop spans 15 amino acids. This CDR3 is CASSSREDLEETQYF. DNA for the CDR3: TGTGCCAGCAGTTCGCGGGAGGATCTCGAGGAGACCCAGTACTTC.

CDR3 sequence reads: CASTLDREFGYTF. The CDR3 DNA follows: TGTGCCAGCACGTTGGACAGGGAATTTGGCTACACCTTC. The gene calls are TRBV10-3 and TRBJ1-2; 8 bases line up with TRBD1. Looked up from germline, CDR1 is ENHRY and CDR2 is SYGVKD. The CDR3 spans 13 residues. Losses at the gene ends were 10 bases for V and 7 bases for J; bases not matched to a gene: 11.

This clone was observed a single time. The chain has TRBV9 and TRBJ2-2, with 11 positions matching TRBD2. The germline V gene encodes CDR1 SGDLS and CDR2 YYNGEE. The J segment lost 2 bases and the V segment lost 1 base, leaving 4 bases of the junction unmatched. The CDR3 covers 17 residues. CDR3 sequence reads: CASSVPLAGGNTGELFF. CDR3 DNA sequence: TGTGCCAGCAGCGTACCGCTAGCGGGGGGCAACACCGGGGAGCTGTTTTTT.

The CDR3 loop reads CARGSGADKNIQYF. CDR3 nucleotides: TGCGCCAGGGGGAGCGGAGCGGACAAAAACATTCAGTACTTC. The chain recombines TRBV4-1 with TRBJ2-4; D might be TRBD2 (5 bases). Germline CDR1 is MGHRA and CDR2 is YSYEKL. V was pared by 9 bases and J by 3 bases, with 15 bases between. CDR3 length: 14 residues.

This chain links TRBV7-8 with TRBJ2-3; 7 positions match TRBD2. Germline V gene data show CDR1 as SGHVS and CDR2 as FQNEAQ. Losses at the gene ends were 5 bases for V and 4 bases for J; bases not matched to a gene: 6. This CDR3 spans 14 amino acids. The CDR3 DNA reads as TGTGCCAGCAGCACTCTAGGACTAGCAGATACGCAGTATTTT. Protein: CASSTLGLADTQYF.

The chain recombines TRBV13 with TRBJ2-5; D might be TRBD2 (6 bases). The CDR3 contains 16 residues. CDR1 and CDR2 from the germline V gene are PRHDT and FYEKMQ (reference sequence). V was shortened by 5 bases and J by 0 bases, with 16 bases between the two germline ends. The CDR3, as DNA: TGTGCCAGCAGCCGGGTCCTAGCGCCCAACCAAGAGACCCAGTACTTC. Protein sequence: CASSRVLAPNQETQYF.

The chain uses TRBV5-1 and TRBJ1-5; 8 nucleotides align to TRBD1. V was clipped by 0 bases and J by 10 bases; unmatched bases: 9. Germline values: CDR1 SGHRS, CDR2 YFSETQ. CDR3 size: 15 residues. CDR3 in DNA: TGCGCCAGCAGCTTGGACCCGACAGGGGCCTGTCCCCAGCATTTT. It codes for CASSLDPTGACPQHF.

J is TRBJ1-2 and V is TRBV7-9; TRBD1 agrees at 7 bases. Losses at the gene ends were 3 bases for V and 5 bases for J; bases not matched to a gene: 0. This CDR3 is built from 12 residues. The germline V gene encodes CDR1 SEHNR and CDR2 FQNEAQ (reference sequence). Here the CDR3 DNA reads TGTGCCAGCAGCTTGGGACAGTATGGCTACACCTTC. Translation: CASSLGQYGYTF.

This chain joins TRBV4-2 and TRBJ2-3, with D perhaps TRBD2 (6 bases). The CDR3 runs 14 residues. Germline V CDR1 and CDR2: LGHNA, YNFKEQ. Trimming took off 4 bases at V and 5 bases at J, with 13 bases between the two ends. CDR3 amino acids: CASSPTEGKDTQYF. CDR3 nucleotide sequence: TGTGCCAGCAGCCCCACGGAGGGTAAAGATACGCAGTATTTT.

The sample holds one count of this clone. The chain employs TRBV11-3 and TRBJ2-5; 11 bases map to TRBD2. Germline loops: CDR1 SGHNT, CDR2 YENEEA. V dropped 4 bases and J dropped 5; count of bases not matched to a gene: 12. This CDR3 is built from 17 residues. CDR3 amino acids: CASSSGKTSGEWETQYF. The CDR3 DNA reads as TGTGCCAGCAGCTCCGGAAAGACTAGCGGGGAATGGGAGACCCAGTACTTC.

V gene TRBV15 combines with J gene TRBJ1-3, with TRBD1 as a possible D gene (5 bases). CDR3 size: 15 residues. Germline loops: CDR1 LNHNV, CDR2 YYDKDF (reference sequence). Trimming shortened V by 0 bases and J by 0 bases, and 6 bases separated the two germline ends. CDR3 DNA: TGTGCCACCAGCAGAGACGGGGGCTCTGGAAACACCATATATTTT. It translates to CATSRDGGSGNTIYF.

The rearrangement joins TRBV6-5 to TRBJ1-2; 8 bases match TRBD1. The CDR3 runs 13 residues. Germline CDR1 reads MNHEY; CDR2 reads SVGAGI. Trimming removed 2 bases from V and 8 bases from J; junction bases left unmatched: 4. CDR3 DNA sequence: TGTGCCAGCAGTTACCCGGGACAGGAGGGCTACACCTTC. Amino acids: CASSYPGQEGYTF.

This clone has only a few counts. This chain links TRBV7-9 with TRBJ1-1, with TRBD1 identical over 7 bases. V shed 4 bases and J 1 base; nucleotides not matched to a gene: 6. Germline values: CDR1 SEHNR, CDR2 FQNEAQ (reference sequence). The CDR3 loop spans 15 amino acids. The chain's CDR3 is CASSSGGTANTEAFF. The CDR3 bases are TGTGCCAGCAGCTCCGGCGGGACAGCGAACACTGAAGCTTTCTTT. Filled out from reference TRBV7-9 and TRBJ1-1, the complete variable domain reads DTGVSQNPRHKITKRGQNVTFRCDPISEHNRLYWYRQTLGQGPEFLTYFQNEAQLEKSRLLSDRFSAERPKGSFSTLEIQRTEQGDSAMYLCASSSGGTANTEAFFGQGTRLTVV.

The rearrangement uses TRBV10-2 and TRBJ2-5; 9 bases agree with TRBD2. V shed 0 bases and J 7 bases; nucleotides not matched to a gene: 6. CDR3 length: 15 amino acids. The germline V gene has CDR1 WSHSY and CDR2 SAAADI. The CDR3 bases are TGCGCCAGCAGTGAGTCGATTCTAGCGGGGAGGACCCAGTACTTC. This encodes CASSESILAGRTQYF.

CDR3 DNA: TGCGCCAGCAGCCAAGACGGGACATCCGTCTACGAGCAGTACTTC. It yields the protein CASSQDGTSVYEQYF. V gene TRBV4-3 combines with J gene TRBJ2-5; maybe TRBD1 (6 bases). The end of the DNA fits TRBJ2-7 better, so the J call may be wrong. Germline V CDR1 and CDR2: LGHNA, YSLEER. This CDR3 has 15 residues.

The chain uses TRBV6-6 and TRBJ1-1; the match to TRBD1 covers 10 bases. Germline CDR1 and CDR2: MNHNY and SVGAGI (reference sequence). The CDR3 spans 15 residues. The junction had 8 bases not matched to a gene; V was cut back by 5 bases and J by 5 bases. CDR3 protein: CASSQGQGPSTEAFF. The CDR3 region has the DNA TGTGCCAGCAGTCAGGGACAGGGGCCTTCTACTGAAGCTTTCTTT.

This sequence joins TRBV7-2 and TRBJ2-2; 7 bases are shared with TRBD2. Germline V gene data show CDR1 as SGHTA and CDR2 as FQGNSA. The CDR3 consists of 17 residues. Losses at the gene ends were 7 bases for V and 0 bases for J; bases not matched to a gene: 11. The CDR3 reads CASIYGRRGANTGELFF. The CDR3 DNA follows: TGTGCCAGCATCTACGGTCGTCGGGGGGCGAACACCGGGGAGCTGTTTTTT.

The chain combines TRBV5-1 with TRBJ2-1; no clear D gene. Trimming took 1 base from V and 5 from J, leaving 10 bases between them. The CDR3 loop spans 14 amino acids. CDR1 and CDR2 from the germline V gene are SGHRS and YFSETQ. The CDR3 loop is CASSLRSNNNEQFF. The CDR3 DNA reads as TGCGCCAGCAGCTTGCGGTCGAATAACAATGAGCAGTTCTTC.

CDR3 DNA sequence: TGTGCCATCAGTGAACCGGGACAGGGCACCTACGAGCAGTACTTC. This sequence encodes CAISEPGQGTYEQYF. The rearrangement joins TRBV10-3 to TRBJ2-7; 9 nucleotides match TRBD1. The ends lost 3 bases at V and 2 bases at J; junction bases unmatched: 5. Germline V gene lookup returns CDR1 ENHRY and CDR2 SYGVKD. The CDR3 is made up of 15 amino acids.

About this clone: The same CDR3 can be traced to other DNA sequences in this sample. This chain connects TRBV15 to TRBJ1-1, with unresolved D. V lost 0 bases and J 7 bases, leaving 15 bases between the germline ends. The CDR3 covers 15 residues. Germline-derived CDR1 and CDR2 are LNHNV and YYDKDF (reference sequence). The CDR3 region is CATSRDLTTQVEAFF. In nucleotides, the CDR3 is TGTGCCACCAGCAGAGATCTAACGACGCAGGTTGAAGCTTTCTTT.

The chain couples TRBV10-3 to TRBJ1-2, with 7 bases identical to TRBD1. From germline, CDR1 is ENHRY and CDR2 SYGVKD. The length of the CDR3 is 12 residues. The V and J ends lost 8 bases and 8 bases, in that order; junction bases with no gene match: 8. The CDR3 DNA follows: TGTGCCATCGGTGCGACAGGGACCGGCTACACCTTC. Protein sequence: CAIGATGTGYTF.

This clone came up a few times. The chain is built from TRBV5-1 and TRBJ1-1; D is ambiguous. The CDR3 has 15 residues. Trimming cost V 4 bases and J 4 bases, with 17 bases left between them. Germline V gene lookup returns CDR1 SGHRS and CDR2 YFSETQ. This chain's CDR3 is CASSPDAGRATEAFF. The CDR3 region has the DNA TGCGCCAGCAGCCCTGATGCGGGGAGGGCCACTGAAGCTTTCTTT.

The chain couples TRBV19 to TRBJ1-4; D is possibly TRBD1 (6 bases). Trimming stripped 5 bases from V and 11 bases from J, with 9 bases between. CDR1 is LNHDA, CDR2 SQIVND, per germline (reference sequence). This CDR3 is built from 11 residues. CDR3 region: CASSSGVKLFF. The CDR3 coding sequence is TGTGCCAGTAGTTCAGGGGTGAAACTGTTTTTT.

Only a few counts were recorded for this clone. Other DNA sequences from this sample encode an identical CDR3 as well. V gene TRBV4-1 combines with J gene TRBJ2-7; TRBD1 matches at 10 bases. The CDR3 contains 13 residues. Germline-derived CDR1 and CDR2 are MGHRA and YSYEKL. Trimming cost V 4 bases and J 5 bases; bases outside gene matches: 2. The CDR3 spells CASSPTGGNEQYF. The CDR3, as DNA: TGCGCCAGCAGCCCGACAGGGGGCAACGAGCAGTACTTC.

This clone was found a few times. The chain uses TRBV10-3 and TRBJ1-5, with a tentative D call TRBD1 (6 bases). Trimming left V 3 bases short and J 4 bases short, with 16 bases between. Germline-derived CDR1 and CDR2 are ENHRY and SYGVKD. The CDR3 has 16 amino acids. The CDR3 nucleotides are TGTGCCATCAGTGAAGGGTGGGGGACAACTAATCAGCCCCAGCATTTT. It is translated as CAISEGWGTTNQPQHF.

V gene TRBV6-5 combines with J gene TRBJ2-5; 10 bases fit TRBD1. Trimming took 4 bases from V and 5 from J; bases not matched to a gene: 7. The CDR3 length is 15 residues. Germline V gene data show CDR1 as MNHEY and CDR2 as SVGAGI. The CDR3 is CASSSRQGARETQYF. CDR3 sequence (DNA): TGTGCCAGCAGTTCTAGACAGGGGGCTAGGGAGACCCAGTACTTC.

The chain employs TRBV19 and TRBJ1-5; D is possibly TRBD1 (6 bases). Germline V CDR1 and CDR2: LNHDA, SQIVND (reference sequence). CDR3 length: 17 amino acids. V gave up 6 bases and J gave up 0 bases, with 18 bases separating them. CDR3 sequence reads: CASRPGQLFHSNQPQHF. CDR3 coding DNA: TGTGCCAGTAGACCGGGACAACTATTTCATAGCAATCAGCCCCAGCATTTT.

This clone came up once. The chain joins TRBV5-8 to TRBJ2-1; 13 nucleotides agree with TRBD2. The CDR3 consists of 15 residues. Germline CDR1 SGHTS, CDR2 YDEGEE. V lost 2 bases to trimming and J lost 4 bases; unmatched junction nucleotides: 0. The CDR3 spells CASSLLAGGYNEQFF. The CDR3 coding sequence is TGTGCCAGCAGCTTACTAGCGGGGGGGTACAATGAGCAGTTCTTC.

The genes are TRBV7-2 and TRBJ2-1, with D tentatively TRBD1 (9 bases). Germline V gives CDR1 SGHTA, CDR2 FQGNSA. V lost 6 bases and J lost 7, with 19 bases in between. The CDR3 sequence is 15 residues long. The CDR3 nucleotides read TGTGCCAGCAGTCGGGGGGGACAGGGACATAATGAGCAGTTCTTC. It yields the protein CASSRGGQGHNEQFF. Full variable domain (missing parts from reference TRBV7-2 and TRBJ2-1): GAGVSQSPSNKVTEKGKDVELRCDPISGHTALYWYRQSLGQGLEFLIYFQGNSAPDKSGLPSDRFSAERTGGSVSTLTIQRTQQEDSAVYLCASSRGGQGHNEQFFGPGTRLTVL.